The 25 T cell receptor beta chains in this list originate from one sample, sequenced in a study of blood T cell repertoires in COVID-19. Produced via immunoSEQ multiplex PCR; TCRdb's table is partial and in-frame only. Altogether some 170,000 clones are present, more than 65% being singletons, with the ten largest covering approximately 16%. Specimen: PBMCs or T cells enriched from blood (not recorded which). The origin of the receptors is a man aged 50-60 years who had recovered from COVID-19.

The gene calls are TRBV4-1 and TRBJ2-1, with a possible D match to TRBD2 (5 bases). Germline V gene sequence: CDR1 MGHRA, CDR2 YSYEKL. CDR3 length: 12 residues. V was pared by 4 bases and J by 12 bases, with 13 bases between. CDR3 protein: CASSLAAGAQFF. CDR3 nucleotides: TGCGCCAGCAGCCTCGCCGCGGGCGCGCAGTTCTTC.

V usage is TRBV20-1 and J usage is TRBJ2-7; D gene ambiguous. This CDR3 is 13 amino acids long. Germline lookup yields CDR1 DFQATT and CDR2 SNEGSKA (reference sequence). The V end was cut by 3 bases, the J end by 6 bases, with 15 bases between. CDR3 amino acids: CSASLVTALEQYF. The DNA for the CDR3 is TGCAGTGCTAGTCTCGTCACTGCCCTCGAGCAGTACTTC.

This chain connects TRBV10-1 to TRBJ2-1; 9 bases fit TRBD2. Germline lookup yields CDR1 WNHNN and CDR2 SYGVQD (reference sequence). Germline trimming cut 4 bases from V and 5 bases from J; bases unmatched to any gene: 6. The CDR3 has 15 amino acids. The CDR3 protein is CASSARTSANNEQFF. The CDR3 nucleotides are TGCGCCAGCAGTGCGAGGACTAGCGCGAACAATGAGCAGTTCTTC.

This chain joins TRBV28 and TRBJ1-1; D gene unclear. This CDR3 region has 15 residues. V dropped 5 bases and J dropped 10 bases, with 23 bases sitting between them. Per germline, CDR1 MDHEN and CDR2 SYDVKM. CDR3: CASSPHLATLRGAFF. In DNA form, the CDR3 reads TGTGCCAGCAGTCCCCACCTCGCGACCCTGCGGGGAGCTTTCTTT.

V gene TRBV5-1 combines with J gene TRBJ1-2, with D perhaps TRBD1 (6 bases). The ends were cut back, 1 base at V and 10 bases at J, with 14 bases in the middle. This CDR3 spans 13 amino acids. From germline, CDR1 is SGHRS and CDR2 YFSETQ. The CDR3 here is CASSLSNREDYTF. In DNA form, the CDR3 reads TGCGCCAGCAGCTTGTCGAACAGGGAAGACTACACCTTC.

This clone has just one count. The chain links TRBV5-1 to TRBJ2-7, with D perhaps matching TRBD2 (7 bases). Trimming took 4 bases from V and 2 from J, leaving 16 bases between them. CDR1 and CDR2 (germline): SGHRS, YFSETQ. The CDR3 length is 15 residues. The CDR3: CASSKGGTTTYEQYF. CDR3 bases: TGCGCCAGCAGCAAGGGAGGGACAACCACCTACGAGCAGTACTTC.

The chain is built from TRBV5-4 and TRBJ2-2, with a weak D call TRBD1 (5 bases). V was trimmed by 3 bases and J by 6 bases, leaving 12 bases between them. Germline loops: CDR1 SGHNT, CDR2 YYREEE (reference sequence). This CDR3 has 14 residues. The CDR3 region has the DNA TGTGCCAGCAGCTCGATACAGGTCCCCGGGGAGCTGTTTTTT. Translated: CASSSIQVPGELFF.

CDR3 coding DNA: TGTGCCAGCTCACCGGCGGACAGGGGGCGCTTTGGGTGGACCCAGTACTTC. Its protein is CASSPADRGRFGWTQYF. The V call is TRBV18, the J call TRBJ2-5, with 11 bases aligning to TRBD1. This CDR3 spans 17 amino acids. The trim removed 3 bases at V and 7 bases at J, leaving 13 bases unmatched. CDR1 and CDR2 from the germline V gene are KGHSH and LQKENI. Full variable domain (outside the CDR3, taken from reference TRBV18 and TRBJ2-5): NAGVMQNPRHLVRRRGQEARLRCSPMKGHSHVYWYRQLPEEGLKFMVYLQKENIIDESGMPKERFSAEFPKEGPSILRIQQVVRGDSAAYFCASSPADRGRFGWTQYFGPGTRLLVL.

The chain uses TRBV4-2 and TRBJ2-7, with 9 bases lining up with TRBD2. This CDR3 contains 15 residues. Germline lookup yields CDR1 LGHNA and CDR2 YNFKEQ. With V trimmed by 1 base and J by 4 bases, 5 bases remained unmatched. The CDR3 bases are TGTGCCAGCAGCCAAGGACTAGCGGAACAGTACGAGCAGTACTTC. It encodes CASSQGLAEQYEQYF.

The count of this clone is one. The chain couples TRBV11-1 to TRBJ1-2, with D possibly being TRBD1 (5 bases). Germline assignment: CDR1 SGHAT and CDR2 FQDESV (reference sequence). This CDR3 has 16 residues. The germline V and J ends were trimmed by 5 bases and 8 bases, with 24 bases remaining between them. The CDR3 loop reads CASSPSPEAGRRGYTF. The CDR3 coding sequence is TGTGCCAGCAGCCCCTCCCCCGAGGCAGGGCGTCGAGGCTACACCTTC. Filled out from reference TRBV11-1 and TRBJ1-2, the complete variable domain reads EAEVAQSPRYKITEKSQAVAFWCDPISGHATLYWYRQILGQGPELLVQFQDESVVDDSQLPKDRFSAERLKGVDSTLKIQPAELGDSAMYLCASSPSPEAGRRGYTFGSGTRLTVV.

This chain uses TRBV6-5 with TRBJ1-2; 8 positions match TRBD1. This CDR3 comprises 15 residues. Germline CDR1 MNHEY, CDR2 SVGAGI. Trimming at V came to 5 bases and at J to 6 bases, leaving 11 bases not matched to a gene. The CDR3 DNA follows: TGTGCCAGCAGTCCCCCGTCGACAGGGGTAGATGGCTACACCTTC. Its translation is CASSPPSTGVDGYTF.

Comment on this clone: The sample carries other DNA sequences with the same CDR3. This chain joins TRBV28 and TRBJ2-3; no clear D gene. The germline V gene has CDR1 MDHEN and CDR2 SYDVKM. CDR3 size: 13 residues. The ends were cut back, 2 bases at V and 5 bases at J, with 8 bases in the middle. Written as DNA, the CDR3 is TGTGCCAGCAGTTTACTTAGCCGAGATACGCAGTATTTT. Translating it yields CASSLLSRDTQYF.

The rearrangement uses TRBV19 and TRBJ2-7; 7 positions match TRBD1. The CDR3 length is 13 residues. Unmatched junction bases numbered 8, after V lost 6 bases and J lost 6 bases. Germline V gene data show CDR1 as LNHDA and CDR2 as SQIVND (reference sequence). The CDR3 is CASRNNRGGEQYF. In nucleotides, the CDR3 is TGTGCCAGTAGGAACAACAGGGGTGGCGAGCAGTACTTC.

The chain has TRBV5-8 and TRBJ1-1; D is ambiguous. Germline V CDR1 and CDR2: SGHTS, YDEGEE. The CDR3 extends over 14 amino acids. V lost 0 bases and J lost 2, with 8 bases in between. The CDR3 DNA follows: TGTGCCAGCAGCTTGGGTTCAGAAAACACTGAAGCTTTCTTT. The encoded protein is CASSLGSENTEAFF.

V is TRBV5-1 and J is TRBJ2-6; TRBD1 agrees at 7 bases. Trimming removed 0 bases from V and 0 bases from J; junction bases left unmatched: 6. The length of the CDR3 is 18 residues. Germline CDR1 reads SGHRS; CDR2 reads YFSETQ. CDR3 in amino acids: CASSLDRGGSSGANVLTF. CDR3 bases: TGCGCCAGCAGCTTGGACAGGGGCGGCTCCTCTGGGGCCAACGTCCTGACTTTC.

The chain employs TRBV6-5 and TRBJ1-2; possible D gene TRBD1, 5 bases. With 6 bases removed from V and 0 bases from J, the gap between germline ends came to 8 bases. Looked up from germline, CDR1 is MNHEY and CDR2 is SVGAGI. The CDR3 covers 13 residues. This CDR3 reads CASRETANYGYTF. The CDR3 region has the DNA TGTGCCAGCAGAGAGACAGCTAACTATGGCTACACCTTC.

The chain employs TRBV5-4 and TRBJ1-6; D is unclear. V gave up 0 bases and J gave up 8 bases, with 12 bases separating them. This CDR3 region has 15 residues. Germline V gives CDR1 SGHNT, CDR2 YYREEE (reference sequence). CDR3 protein: CASSLAGRADSPLHF. The CDR3 bases are TGTGCCAGCAGCTTGGCCGGGAGAGCCGATTCACCCCTCCACTTT.

This chain links TRBV11-2 with TRBJ2-7; TRBD1 is a possible D gene (7 bases). Germline loops: CDR1 SGHAT, CDR2 FQNNGV. The V end was cut by 7 bases, the J end by 2 bases, with 21 bases between. This CDR3 contains 16 residues. This chain's CDR3 is CASTAQGGTTTYEQYF. The CDR3 bases are TGTGCCAGCACCGCCCAGGGGGGTACTACTACCTACGAGCAGTACTTC.

The CDR3 DNA reads TGCAGCGCTTCTGGTGGGCAGGGCGGCACTGAAGCTTTCTTT. It encodes CSASGGQGGTEAFF. The genes are TRBV29-1 and TRBJ1-1, with TRBD1 as a possible D gene (5 bases). The CDR3 loop spans 14 amino acids. CDR1 and CDR2 from the germline V gene are SQVTM and ANQGSEA. V lost 7 bases to trimming and J lost 4 bases, with 19 bases between them.

This sequence joins TRBV10-3 and TRBJ2-3, with D possibly TRBD1 on 5 matching bases. This CDR3 region has 13 residues. V gave up 8 bases and J gave up 2 bases, with 11 bases separating them. Looked up from germline, CDR1 is ENHRY and CDR2 is SYGVKD. The CDR3 is CAIESGNTDTQYF. The DNA of the CDR3 is TGTGCCATCGAGTCAGGGAACACAGATACGCAGTATTTT.

In this sample, this clone turned up a few times. The rearrangement links TRBV10-3 to TRBJ1-1; possible D gene TRBD1, 5 bases. V was clipped by 11 bases and J by 0 bases, with 10 bases between them. This CDR3 is built from 12 residues. CDR1 and CDR2 from the germline V gene are ENHRY and SYGVKD. CDR3 protein: CAAGEMNTEAFF. The CDR3 coding sequence is TGTGCCGCGGGGGAAATGAACACTGAAGCTTTCTTT.

The chain employs TRBV11-2 and TRBJ2-5, with 11 bases matching TRBD2. Germline lookup yields CDR1 SGHAT and CDR2 FQNNGV. The CDR3 totals 15 residues. The ends lost 5 bases at V and 5 bases at J; junction bases unmatched: 7. In nucleotides, the CDR3 is TGTGCCAGCAGCCCAGAGACTAGCGGGGCTGAGACCCAGTACTTC. Its translation: CASSPETSGAETQYF. Full variable domain (outside the CDR3, taken from reference TRBV11-2 and TRBJ2-5): EAGVAQSPRYKIIEKRQSVAFWCNPISGHATLYWYQQILGQGPKLLIQFQNNGVVDDSQLPKDRFSAERLKGVDSTLKIQPAKLEDSAVYLCASSPETSGAETQYFGPGTRLLVL.

The V and J genes are TRBV10-2 and TRBJ2-4; a weak D match, TRBD2 (5 bases). The CDR3 is 15 amino acids. V shed 6 bases and J shed 9 bases, with 21 bases lying between them. Germline loops: CDR1 WSHSY, CDR2 SAAADI. The CDR3 region has the DNA TGCGCCAGCAGGGGCGGGTCACCAGCAAAAGGCATTCAGTACTTC. It codes for CASRGGSPAKGIQYF.

In this sample, this clone turned up once. The chain carries TRBV6-5 and TRBJ1-2; no clear D. V lost 0 bases and J 6 bases, leaving 8 bases between the germline ends. CDR1 MNHEY and CDR2 SVGAGI come from the germline V gene. The CDR3 is 13 residues long. The CDR3 protein is CASSYSNGHGYTF. In nucleotides, the CDR3 is TGTGCCAGCAGTTACTCGAATGGCCATGGCTACACCTTC.

The chain has TRBV28 and TRBJ1-1; D possibly corresponds to TRBD1 (5 bases). The CDR3 has 15 residues. Germline V lookup: CDR1 MDHEN, CDR2 SYDVKM. V was cut by 3 bases and J by 8 bases, with 19 bases left in between. In DNA, the CDR3 is TGTGCCAGCAGTTTCAGCGGGACCCCGGCAAGGGAAGCTTTCTTT. Encoded protein: CASSFSGTPAREAFF.